Presented here are 3 T cell receptor beta chains from one specimen sequenced in a study of blood T cell repertoires in COVID-19. Measured with immunoSEQ multiplex PCR; TCRdb has only the in-frame clones, and not every one. Of hundreds of thousands of clones in the sample, about 89% were seen once. Sequenced input: PBMCs or T cells enriched from blood (not recorded which). The receptors were gathered from a woman aged 25 to 39 who had recovered from COVID-19.

The CDR3 DNA is TGTGCCAGCAGCTTAGTGGGATTGGCGGGAGCAGATACGCAGTATTTT. It yields the protein CASSLVGLAGADTQYF. The chain joins TRBV7-8 to TRBJ2-3, with 7 bases lining up with TRBD2. The V and J ends lost 1 base and 4 bases, in that order; junction bases with no gene match: 8. The CDR3 runs 16 residues. Germline lookup yields CDR1 SGHVS and CDR2 FQNEAQ. Based on the CDR3 plus reference TRBV7-8 and TRBJ2-3, the full variable domain is GAGVSQSPRYKVAKRGQDVALRCDPISGHVSLFWYQQALGQGPEFLTYFQNEAQLDKSGLPSDRFFAERPEGSVSTLKIQRTQQEDSAVYLCASSLVGLAGADTQYFGPGTRLTVL.

The V and J genes are TRBV9 and TRBJ2-2; the match to TRBD2 covers 13 bases. The CDR3 loop spans 18 amino acids. The ends lost 3 bases at V and 7 bases at J; junction bases unmatched: 12. CDR1 SGDLS and CDR2 YYNGEE come from the germline V gene. CDR3 loop: CASSAPRTSGSWIGELFF. CDR3 nucleotides: TGTGCCAGCAGCGCCCCAAGGACTAGCGGGAGTTGGATCGGGGAGCTGTTTTTT. The variable domain in full, with the rest retrieved from reference TRBV9 and TRBJ2-2, is DSGVTQTPKHLITATGQRVTLRCSPRSGDLSVYWYQQSLDQGLQFLIQYYNGEERAKGNILERFSAQQFPDLHSELNLSSLELGDSALYFCASSAPRTSGSWIGELFFGEGSRLTVL.

This chain connects TRBV18 to TRBJ1-5, with D tentatively TRBD1 (5 bases). The CDR3 is 13 amino acids. Germline CDR1 is KGHSH and CDR2 is LQKENI. Trimming shortened V by 0 bases and J by 6 bases, and 6 bases separated the two germline ends. In DNA form, the CDR3 reads TGTGCCAGCTCACCACCCCAGGGTCAGCCCCAGCATTTT. Translating gives CASSPPQGQPQHF.